The rows below give T cell receptor beta chains drawn from one sample of a study of blood T cells in healthy people across ages. TCRdb fed the 5' RACE reads into MiXCR, producing one record per CDR3 protein. The sample lists some 920,000 distinct CDR3 sequences, about 53% occurring once. The sequencing sample was made of blood. These receptors all stem from a woman aged 55-69 years in good health. Each CDR3 is given with its conserved first and last residue. The order of the fields is clone size, J gene, V gene, D gene, CDR3 DNA, CDR3 protein. D genes are given only for firm matches. Clone size, where shown, is once, few, many, or a class for clones that have expanded.

.,TRBJ2-3,TRBV9,.,TGTGCCAGCAGCGCTTACGCAGATACGCAGTATTTT,CASSAYADTQYF
.,TRBJ1-5,TRBV7-2,.,TGTGCCAGCAGCTTACAATTCAATCAGCCCCAGCATTTT,CASSLQFNQPQHF
.,TRBJ2-7,TRBV6-5,.,TGTGCCAGCAGGCTGGAGAGCTCCTACGAGCAGTACTTC,CASRLESSYEQYF
.,TRBJ2-1,TRBV29-1,.,TGCAGCGGCCTCGTCCTAGCGCCCTGTGACTCCTACAATGAGCAGTTCTTC,CSGLVLAPCDSYNEQFF
.,TRBJ2-5,TRBV6-6,TRBD1,TGTGCCAGCAGTTACTCGGGACAGCAAGAGACCCAGTACTTC,CASSYSGQQETQYF
.,TRBJ1-1,TRBV5-1,.,TGCGCCAGCAGCCACAGGACGGCCCAGGTGAACACTGAAGCTTTCTTT,CASSHRTAQVNTEAFF
.,TRBJ2-5,TRBV5-1,TRBD2,TGCGCCAGCAGCACCCCGGGAGGCTACCCGCAAAAGTCTAGGGAGACCCAGTACTTC,CASSTPGGYPQKSRETQYF
.,TRBJ1-4,TRBV27,TRBD1,TGTGCCAGCAGTCCCACAGGGGGAGTGGTGAATGAAAAACTGTTTTTT,CASSPTGGVVNEKLFF
.,TRBJ2-7,TRBV2,.,TGTGCCAGCAGTGGAGGGGAGGATGTCAGGGGAGCCTACGAGCAGTACTTC,CASSGGEDVRGAYEQYF
few,TRBJ1-1,TRBV9,.,TGTGCCAGCAGCGGAGACCCCATAAACACTGAAGCTTTCTTT,CASSGDPINTEAFF
.,TRBJ1-1,TRBV7-6,.,TGTGCCAGCAGTTACCAGCCGATGAACACTGAAGCTTTCTTT,CASSYQPMNTEAFF
few,TRBJ2-3,TRBV12-3/TRBV12-4,.,TGTGCCAGCACCTTGGGGGCCCCAGATACGCAGTATTTT,CASTLGAPDTQYF
.,TRBJ2-3,TRBV4-3,TRBD2,TGCGCCAGCAGCCAAGAACTAGCGCCCCGACACGCAGATACGCAGTATTTT,CASSQELAPRHADTQYF
once,TRBJ1-2,TRBV5-1,.,TGCGCCAGCAACATTGGTCTTAGACCTAACTATGGCTACACCTTC,CASNIGLRPNYGYTF
.,TRBJ2-1,TRBV20-1,.,TGCAGTGCTAGAGGGGGGTTCCCTGCCTACAATGAGCAGTTCTTC,CSARGGFPAYNEQFF
.,TRBJ1-6,TRBV18,.,TGTGCCAGCTCCGGGTCGAAGAATTCACCCCTCCACTTT,CASSGSKNSPLHF
.,TRBJ2-5,TRBV20-1,TRBD2,TGCAGTGCTAGGGGTGAGGGACTAGCGGAAGCCCGCTCTAGGGAGCAGTACTTC,CSARGEGLAEARSREQYF
.,TRBJ2-3,TRBV5-6,.,TGTGCCAGCAGCCATACTCAGGTCACAGATACGCAGTATTTT,CASSHTQVTDTQYF
.,TRBJ2-1,TRBV6-2/TRBV6-3,TRBD2,TGTGCCAGCAGTAAACTACTAGCGGGAGGCAGTGAGCAGTTCTTC,CASSKLLAGGSEQFF
.,TRBJ2-7,TRBV20-1,TRBD2,TGCAGTGCTAGACCGGCGGGAGGGTCGCCCTACGAGCAGTACTTC,CSARPAGGSPYEQYF
few,TRBJ2-5,TRBV6-2/TRBV6-3,.,TGTGCCAGCAGTTACTCGATAGCGGCGGCAGAGACCCAGTACTTC,CASSYSIAAAETQYF
few,TRBJ2-7,TRBV27,.,TGTGCCACCCACGGGGAGGAGCAGTACTTC,CATHGEEQYF
few,TRBJ2-6,TRBV20-1,.,TGCAGTGCTTCACAGGCTTCGGGGGCCAACGTCCTGACTTTC,CSASQASGANVLTF
.,TRBJ1-4,TRBV7-9,.,TGTGCCAGCAGCTTAGGGGAATATAGGAATGAAAAACTGTTTTTT,CASSLGEYRNEKLFF
few,TRBJ2-5,TRBV5-1,.,TGCGCCAGCAGCTTGGACCCCATGGCTCAAGAGACCCAGTACTTC,CASSLDPMAQETQYF
.,TRBJ2-1,TRBV7-2,.,TGTGCCAGCAGCTGGCCGGGACGGACGAGCTCCTACAATGAGCAGTTCTTC,CASSWPGRTSSYNEQFF
.,TRBJ1-5,TRBV20-1,.,TGCAGTGCTTTACCAGTGGGCCAGGGTCAGCCCCAGCATTTT,CSALPVGQGQPQHF
few,TRBJ1-2,TRBV12-3/TRBV12-4,.,TGTGCCAGCAGTTTACGGGAACAGAACTATGGCTACACCTTC,CASSLREQNYGYTF
many,TRBJ2-7,TRBV29-1,TRBD1,TGCAGCGTTGAAGGCAGGGGGCTGTACGAGCAGTACTTC,CSVEGRGLYEQYF
.,TRBJ1-2,TRBV7-2,.,TGTGCCAGCAGCTTCTCAGCCTCTAACTATGGCTACACCTTC,CASSFSASNYGYTF
many,TRBJ2-3,TRBV5-1,TRBD2,TGTGCCAGCAGCTTCGGCCTAGCGGGCCGCACAGATACGCAGTATTTT,CASSFGLAGRTDTQYF
few,TRBJ2-5,TRBV4-1,TRBD2,TGCGCCAGCAGCCAAGATCTTGGCGGGAGTTTCGGGGAGACCCAGTACTTC,CASSQDLGGSFGETQYF
.,TRBJ1-2,TRBV5-1,.,TGCGCCAGCAGCGACACCAGATATGGCTACACCTTC,CASSDTRYGYTF
.,TRBJ1-1,TRBV28,.,TGTGCCAGCAGTTTATCAAGGGCGAACACTGAAGCTTTCTTT,CASSLSRANTEAFF
.,TRBJ2-1,TRBV28,.,TGTGCCAGCACCCTTAGCCCTCGGGCGTACAATGAGCAGTTCTTC,CASTLSPRAYNEQFF
.,TRBJ2-3,TRBV20-1,TRBD2,TGCAGTGCTAGAGAATTCCGCGGGAGGGTAGATACGCAGTATTTT,CSAREFRGRVDTQYF
.,TRBJ2-5,TRBV2,.,TGTGCCAGCAGTGAAGGACTGTACTCCTACAATGAGCAGTACTTC,CASSEGLYSYNEQYF
.,TRBJ2-3,TRBV2,.,TGTGCCAGCAGCCCCACGGCCATTAGCACAGATACGCAGTATTTT,CASSPTAISTDTQYF
few,TRBJ2-1,TRBV20-1,TRBD2,TGCAGTGCCAAGGGTAGCGGGGCAAGCTCCTACAATGAGCAGTTCTTC,CSAKGSGASSYNEQFF
.,TRBJ2-3,TRBV6-6,.,TGTGCCAGCACCGGGACTTCACACAGGGAAACCACAGATACGCAGTATTTT,CASTGTSHRETTDTQYF
.,TRBJ2-7,TRBV7-9,TRBD1,TGTGCCGGCAGCCGAGGTGGGACAGCGAAGGCCCAGTACTTC,CAGSRGGTAKAQYF
.,TRBJ2-1,TRBV6-2/TRBV6-3,.,TGTGCCAGCAAAAGGACTCAGATCAATGAGCAGTTCTTC,CASKRTQINEQFF
few,TRBJ2-3,TRBV6-2/TRBV6-3,TRBD2,TGTGCCAGCAGTTACGGCCCACTAGCGGGAGGCGGAGATACGCAGTATTTT,CASSYGPLAGGGDTQYF
few,TRBJ2-1,TRBV5-1,TRBD2,TGCGCCAGCAGCTCATCTAGCGGAACCTACAATGAGCAGTTCTTC,CASSSSSGTYNEQFF
.,TRBJ2-1,TRBV6-1,TRBD2,TGTGCCAGCAGAGGGACTAGCGGGTCCCTATACAATGAGCAGTTCTTC,CASRGTSGSLYNEQFF
.,TRBJ2-1,TRBV20-1,.,TGCAGTGTGTGGGTCAATGAGCAGTTCTTC,CSVWVNEQFF
.,TRBJ1-5,TRBV3-1,.,TGTGCCAGCAGCCAAACCGGGTTTGGCAATCAGCCCCAGCATTTT,CASSQTGFGNQPQHF
.,TRBJ2-1,TRBV11-2,TRBD1,TGTGCCAGCAGCCTATCTCGACGGGACAGTATCTACGAGCAGTTCTTC,CASSLSRRDSIYEQFF